This TCR beta chain was identified in a study of blood T cell repertoires in COVID-19. Across the study: Samples representing acute and convalescent COVID-19 were sourced from the United States, Italy and Spain. Sources were T cells, B-cell-depleted T cells, or PBMCs; the material itself was cDNA or gDNA.

As concerns this clone: Other DNA sequences from this sample encode an identical CDR3 as well.

The CDR3 length is 13 residues. Between the trimmed V and J ends, which lost 1 base and 6 bases, there was a span of 8 bases. Germline V CDR1 and CDR2: LNHDA, SQIVND (reference sequence). Per the original data handling: By means of reference gene primer amplification, nucleated cell counts were estimated. Produced via immunoSEQ multiplex PCR; TCRdb's table is partial and in-frame only. V, J and clone size were drawn from that table, and D and trimming were deduced from the DNA. The sample holds roughly 170,000 clones, about nine tenths seen once. This receptor was identified in a man in his sixties or seventies with active or convalescent COVID-19. This chain connects TRBV19 to TRBJ2-3, with D tentatively TRBD1 (6 bases). The specimen was peripheral blood. CDR3 nucleotides: TGTGCCAGTAGTATAGGAAGGGGGGATACGCAGTATTTT. Residues: CASSIGRGDTQYF. Using reference TRBV19 and TRBJ2-3 for the parts outside the CDR3, the full variable domain is DGGITQSPKYLFRKEGQNVTLSCEQNLNHDAMYWYRQDPGQGLRLIYYSQIVNDFQKGDIAEGYSVSREKKESFPLTVTSAQKNPTAFYLCASSIGRGDTQYFGPGTRLTVL.